This T cell receptor beta chain was documented in a study of glioma-infiltrating T cells. The sample holds a few counts of this clonotype. Antigen: not known. Study observations and caveats: Above-expected tissue-blood divergence occurred in all gliomas, most in low-grade ones. Very few CDR3 sequences were shared between tissue and blood.

V was trimmed by 7 bases and J by 5 bases, leaving 17 bases between them. CDR3 length: 15 amino acids. TCR alpha and beta CDR3 regions were amplified from RNA using iRepertoire nested multiplex PCR. TCRdb fed the multiplex PCR reads into MiXCR, producing one record per CDR3 protein. The sample lists approximately 110,000 distinct CDR3 sequences, approximately 23% occurring once. The chain uses TRBV12-3 or TRBV12-4 and TRBJ2-2, with D possibly matching TRBD1 (5 bases). Material: glioma tissue, nonneoplastic brain tissue, or PBMCs (not recorded which). This clonotype was obtained from a human donor with low-grade glioma or glioblastoma, undergoing nonglioma brain surgery, or in good health (not recorded which). DNA of the CDR3: TGTGCCAGCACCCGAGCAGGGCCGAGGACCGGGGAGCTGTTTTTT. As protein: CASTRAGPRTGELFF.